This T cell receptor (beta chain) originates from a study of T cell repertoires in cytomegalovirus infection. The germline V and J ends were trimmed by 3 bases and 6 bases, with 15 bases remaining between them. The CDR3 contains 14 residues. The V gene's germline CDR1 is SGHTA and CDR2 FQGNSA. TCRdb re-analysed the reads in MiXCR, keeping a single row per CDR3 protein. Of roughly 280,000 distinct CDR3 sequences listed, approximately 14% were seen once; the top ten hold roughly 9.7%. Study outcomes and limitations: Cumulative public TCR beta family frequency identified CMV carriers with the relevant HLA.

This clonotype was observed many times. As yet, its antigen is unknown. The sequencing input was PBMCs. The sequence was obtained from a human donor in good health (CMV status not recorded). Some clones in this sample may be carry-over from other donors' samples. This sequence joins TRBV7-2 and TRBJ2-7; tentatively, D is TRBD1 or TRBD2 (5 bases each). The CDR3 region is CASSFSPGTFEQYF. The DNA for the CDR3 is TGTGCCAGCAGCTTCTCGCCCGGGACCTTCGAGCAGTACTTC. Looking up the rest from reference TRBV7-2 and TRBJ2-7 gives the full variable domain: GAGVSQSPSNKVTEKGKDVELRCDPISGHTALYWYRQSLGQGLEFLIYFQGNSAPDKSGLPSDRFSAERTGGSVSTLTIQRTQQEDSAVYLCASSFSPGTFEQYFGPGTRLTVT.